This TCR beta chain was captured in a study of shared clonotypes between healthy human individuals. TCRdb keeps only in-frame clones here, not all; method: immunoSEQ multiplex PCR. The data contain approximately 2.3 million clones, 93% of them singletons. Looked up from germline, CDR1 is SGHVS and CDR2 is FQNEAQ. The CDR3 is made up of 18 amino acids. Between the trimmed V and J ends, which lost 1 base and 4 bases, there was a span of 20 bases. The TCR comes from a man aged 18 to 29 in good health. Some clones in this sample may be carry-over from other donors' samples. This chain joins TRBV7-8 and TRBJ1-3; D is perhaps TRBD1 (6 bases). Source material: naive CD4+ T cells from PBMCs. As for subset: CD45RA+ positively selected. CDR3 DNA sequence: TGTGCCAGCAGCTTAGACCCTGGGACATCCTTCTCCGGAAACACCATATATTTT. As protein: CASSLDPGTSFSGNTIYF. Full variable domain (missing parts from reference TRBV7-8 and TRBJ1-3): GAGVSQSPRYKVAKRGQDVALRCDPISGHVSLFWYQQALGQGPEFLTYFQNEAQLDKSGLPSDRFFAERPEGSVSTLKIQRTQQEDSAVYLCASSLDPGTSFSGNTIYFGEGSWLTVV.